These T cell receptor beta chains were read from a single sample in a study of circulating CD8 cells and anti-PD-1 response in melanoma. TCRdb ran MiXCR on the reads and lists one entry per CDR3 protein. The repertoire holds under 550 distinct CDR3 sequences, with over 9.5% as singletons. The sequenced sample was CD8+ T cells from PBMCs, obtained at baseline or after one month of anti-PD-1 therapy (not recorded which). Receptors originate from a human donor with melanoma. Both conserved end residues are part of each CDR3. Each record gives: clone size, D gene, J gene, V gene, CDR3 protein, CDR3 DNA. D genes are given only for firm matches. Size is omitted from some rows. Given values are once, few, many or a class for expanded clones.

>large|TRBD2|TRBJ2-1|TRBV25-1
CASSVGAGGYNEQFF
TGTGCCAGCAGTGTGGGAGCGGGAGGGTACAATGAGCAGTTCTTC
>NA|NA|TRBJ2-1|TRBV20-1
CSARDRGHPISYNEQSF
TGCAGTGCTAGAGATAGGGGACATCCGATAAGTTACAATGAGCAGTCCTTC
>large|NA|TRBJ2-5|TRBV27
CASKGLTQRGQETQYF
TGTGCCAGCAAGGGGCTGACGCAAAGGGGCCAAGAGACCCAGTACTTC
>large|TRBD2|TRBJ2-5|TRBV7-3
CASSSRLAGPQETQYF
TGTGCCAGCAGCTCTCGACTAGCGGGACCCCAAGAGACCCAGTACTTC
>NA|NA|TRBJ2-2|TRBV10-3
CAYQISGNGELFF
TGTGCCTATCAGATATCGGGGAACGGGGAGCTGTTTTTT
>medium-sized|NA|TRBJ2-7|TRBV20-1
CSAGGVYEQYF
TGCAGTGCTGGCGGGGTGTACGAGCAGTACTTC
>large|TRBD1|TRBJ1-1|TRBV13
CASSPQDREVTEAFF
TGTGCCAGCAGCCCCCAGGACAGGGAGGTCACTGAAGCTTTCTTT
>medium-sized|NA|TRBJ2-2|TRBV28
CASSLLGGTGELFF
TGTGCCAGCAGTTTATTGGGGGGCACCGGGGAGCTGTTTTTT
>large|NA|TRBJ2-1|TRBV2
CASNQPPPYNEQFF
TGTGCCAGCAATCAACCACCGCCCTACAATGAGCAGTTCTTC
>medium-sized|NA|TRBJ2-7|TRBV19
CASSPKGGTGYYEQYF
TGTGCCAGTAGTCCCAAGGGGGGGACAGGATACTACGAGCAGTACTTC
>large|NA|TRBJ2-1|TRBV27
CASSLLLGASYNEQFF
TGTGCCAGCAGTTTACTTCTAGGAGCTTCCTACAATGAGCAGTTCTTC
>large|TRBD1|TRBJ2-1|TRBV29-1
CSVEVGDREPYNEQFF
TGCAGCGTTGAAGTCGGGGACAGGGAGCCCTACAATGAGCAGTTCTTC
>large|NA|TRBJ2-2|TRBV28
CASSPLQFSTGELFF
TGTGCCAGCAGTCCCCTGCAGTTCAGCACCGGGGAGCTGTTTTTT
>large|NA|TRBJ2-2|TRBV7-2
CASSLETKNTGELFF
TGTGCCAGCAGCTTAGAGACGAAGAACACCGGGGAGCTGTTTTTT
>large|NA|TRBJ2-7|TRBV4-1
CASSQGSAVNEQYF
TGCGCCAGCAGCCAAGGATCTGCGGTAAACGAGCAGTACTTC
>once|NA|TRBJ2-7|TRBV19
CASNIPETAATYEQYF
TGTGCCAGTAACATCCCCGAAACAGCGGCAACCTACGAGCAGTACTTC
>large|TRBD2|TRBJ2-7|TRBV27
CASSLGGRAFEQYF
TGTGCCAGCAGCCTGGGGGGGAGGGCCTTCGAGCAGTACTTC
>few|NA|TRBJ2-2|TRBV29-1
CSVEGWDKGTGELFF
TGCAGCGTTGAAGGTTGGGACAAAGGCACCGGGGAGCTGTTTTTT
>medium-sized|NA|TRBJ2-2|TRBV19
CASSIGVAGELFF
TGTGCCAGTAGTATAGGAGTGGCCGGGGAGCTGTTTTTT
>few|TRBD2|TRBJ2-1|TRBV7-9
CASSLALAGAAYNEQLF
TGTGCCAGCAGCTTAGCTCTAGCGGGAGCCGCCTACAATGAGCAGCTCTTC
>NA|NA|TRBJ2-2|TRBV7-3
CASSRLARDTGKPFF
TGTGCCAGCAGCCGGCTAGCGAGAGACACCGGGAAGCCGTTTTTT
>large|NA|TRBJ2-7|TRBV28
CASSSIEGRSEEQYF
TGTGCCAGCAGTTCCATCGAGGGCCGGTCGGAAGAGCAGTACTTC
>medium-sized|NA|TRBJ2-1|TRBV7-2
CASSIVTIEQFF
TGTGCCAGCAGCATTGTCACGATTGAGCAGTTCTTC
>medium-sized|NA|TRBJ2-7|TRBV20-1
CSARDLLDRTTYEQYF
TGCAGTGCTAGAGATCTGCTAGACAGAACAACATACGAGCAGTACTTC
>large|TRBD1|TRBJ2-2|TRBV28
CASLPGGGTGGDTGELFF
TGTGCCAGCCTCCCTGGGGGAGGGACAGGGGGCGACACCGGGGAGCTGTTTTTT
>medium-sized|NA|TRBJ2-3|TRBV2
CASSESTGGGNTQYF
TGTGCCAGCAGTGAAAGTACAGGGGGAGGGAATACGCAGTATTTT
>medium-sized|TRBD2|TRBJ2-5|TRBV4-1
CASSQGLAGFYQETQYF
TGCGCCAGCAGCCAGGGACTAGCGGGATTCTACCAAGAGACCCAGTACTTC
>large|TRBD2|TRBJ2-5|TRBV7-3
CASSRLAGGVETQYF
TGTGCCAGCAGTAGACTAGCGGGAGGAGTAGAGACCCAGTACTTC
>medium-sized|NA|TRBJ1-1|TRBV7-9
CASSPEQENTEAFF
TGTGCCAGCAGCCCCGAACAGGAGAACACTGAAGCTTTCTTT
>large|NA|TRBJ1-4|TRBV7-9
CASSSPLVKGEKLFF
TGTGCCAGCAGCTCCCCCCTAGTCAAGGGGGAAAAACTGTTTTTT
>NA|TRBD1|TRBJ1-1|TRBV2
CASLTPGGGYTEAFF
TGTGCCAGCCTAACCCCAGGGGGTGGTTACACTGAAGCTTTCTTT
>large|TRBD1|TRBJ2-1|TRBV19
CASTHIPGAGQGDNEQFF
TGTGCCAGTACCCATATACCAGGGGCAGGACAGGGAGACAATGAGCAGTTCTTC
>medium-sized|NA|TRBJ2-3|TRBV7-3
CASSLGGTDTQYF
TGTGCCAGCAGCTTAGGCGGCACAGATACGCAGTATTTT
>large|NA|TRBJ1-3|TRBV19
CASSMGESAGNTIYF
TGTGCCAGTAGTATGGGGGAATCGGCTGGAAACACCATATATTTT
>medium-sized|TRBD2|TRBJ2-1|TRBV19
CASSTASGSHNEQFF
TGTGCCAGTAGTACGGCTAGCGGGAGCCACAATGAGCAGTTCTTC
>large|NA|TRBJ2-6|TRBV27
CASRGSGANVLTF
TGTGCCAGCAGAGGGTCTGGGGCCAACGTCCTGACTTTC
>large|TRBD2|TRBJ2-7|TRBV12-3/TRBV12-4
CASGTSGSSYEQYF
TGTGCCAGCGGCACTAGCGGGAGCTCCTACGAGCAGTACTTC
>few|NA|TRBJ1-2|TRBV19
CASNNGQYYGYTF
TGTGCCAGTAACAATGGACAGTACTATGGCTACACCTTC
>medium-sized|TRBD1|TRBJ2-7|TRBV5-5
CASSLEGQGHEQYF
TGTGCCAGCAGCTTGGAAGGACAGGGCCACGAGCAGTACTTC
>medium-sized|TRBD1|TRBJ2-2|TRBV28
CASSFPGQGHTGELFF
TGTGCCAGCAGTTTCCCGGGACAGGGTCACACCGGGGAGCTGTTTTTT
>medium-sized|NA|TRBJ2-1|TRBV2
CASSASAYQSYNEQFF
TGTGCCAGCAGTGCCTCTGCTTATCAATCCTACAATGAGCAGTTCTTC
>large|TRBD2|TRBJ2-7|TRBV20-1
CSARRLAESYEQYF
TGCAGTGCTAGGAGGCTAGCGGAGTCCTACGAGCAGTACTTC
>medium-sized|NA|TRBJ2-1|TRBV2
CASSRSEQRKNEQFF
TGTGCCAGCAGCCGGTCGGAACAGAGAAAAAATGAGCAGTTCTTC
>medium-sized|NA|TRBJ1-4|TRBV9
CASSPRDNPHEKLFF
TGTGCCAGCAGCCCACGGGACAACCCCCATGAAAAACTGTTTTTT
>medium-sized|NA|TRBJ2-1|TRBV20-1
CSAREVGGISYNEQFF
TGCAGTGCTAGAGAAGTCGGCGGGATCTCCTACAATGAGCAGTTCTTC
>medium-sized|TRBD2|TRBJ2-2|TRBV9
CASSVKRTSGNTGELFF
TGTGCCAGCAGCGTTAAACGGACTAGCGGAAACACCGGGGAGCTGTTTTTT
>hyperexpanded|TRBD2|TRBJ2-5|TRBV27
CASSEGLAGLQETQYF
TGTGCCAGCAGTGAGGGACTAGCGGGCTTACAAGAGACCCAGTACTTC
>large|NA|TRBJ2-7|TRBV19
CASSISGATYEQYF
TGTGCCAGTAGTATATCAGGGGCTACCTACGAGCAGTACTTC
>NA|NA|TRBJ1-5|TRBV7-3
CASGRLALSTDTQHF
TGTGCCAGCGGCCGACTAGCGTTGAGCACAGATACGCAGCATTTT
>large|TRBD1|TRBJ1-2|TRBV4-1
CASSLRQGNNYGYTF
TGCGCCAGCAGCCTCCGACAGGGAAATAACTATGGCTACACCTTC
>medium-sized|NA|TRBJ1-1|TRBV12-3/TRBV12-4
CASSLRQLEAFF
TGTGCCAGCAGTTTGAGACAGCTTGAAGCTTTCTTT
>medium-sized|TRBD1|TRBJ2-3|TRBV29-1
CSPPPRTGPCTDTQYF
TGCAGTCCTCCACCCCGGACAGGCCCATGCACAGATACGCAGTATTTT
>medium-sized|NA|TRBJ1-1|TRBV19
CASSVSGRTEAFF
TGTGCCAGTAGTGTTTCGGGGCGCACTGAAGCTTTCTTT